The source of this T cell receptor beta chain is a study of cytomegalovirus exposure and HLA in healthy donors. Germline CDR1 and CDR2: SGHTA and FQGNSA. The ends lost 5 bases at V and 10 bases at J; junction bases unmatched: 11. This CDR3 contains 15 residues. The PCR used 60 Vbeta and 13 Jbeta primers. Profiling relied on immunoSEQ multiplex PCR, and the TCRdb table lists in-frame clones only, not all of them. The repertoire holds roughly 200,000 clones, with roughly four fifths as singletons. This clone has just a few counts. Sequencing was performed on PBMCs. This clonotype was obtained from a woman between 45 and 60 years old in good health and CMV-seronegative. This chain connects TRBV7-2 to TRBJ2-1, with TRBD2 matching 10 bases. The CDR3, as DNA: TGTGCCAGCAGCCCGACGGCGGAGCGGGGGGGGGAGCAGTTCTTC. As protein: CASSPTAERGGEQFF.